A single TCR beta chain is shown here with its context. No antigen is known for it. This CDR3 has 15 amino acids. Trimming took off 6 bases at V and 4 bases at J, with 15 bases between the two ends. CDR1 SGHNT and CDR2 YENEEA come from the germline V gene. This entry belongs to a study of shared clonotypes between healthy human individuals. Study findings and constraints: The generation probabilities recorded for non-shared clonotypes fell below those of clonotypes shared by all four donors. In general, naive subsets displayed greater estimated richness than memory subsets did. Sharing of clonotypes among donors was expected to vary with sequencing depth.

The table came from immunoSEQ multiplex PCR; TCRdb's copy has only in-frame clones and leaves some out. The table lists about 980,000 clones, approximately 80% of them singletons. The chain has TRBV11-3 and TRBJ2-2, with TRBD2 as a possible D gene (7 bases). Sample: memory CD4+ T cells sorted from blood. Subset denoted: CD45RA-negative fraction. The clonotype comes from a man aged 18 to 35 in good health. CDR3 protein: CASRKGGGTTGELFF. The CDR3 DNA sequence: TGTGCCAGCAGAAAAGGGGGGGGAACCACCGGGGAGCTGTTTTTT.